Below, 11 T cell receptor beta chains from the same sample are listed, as sequenced in a study of T cell responses to AZD1222 COVID-19 vaccine. TCRdb's copy holds only in-frame clones and misses some; the assay was immunoSEQ multiplex PCR. This sample has around 88,000 clones; 88% occur once, and the top ten carry about 6%. The sample here was peripheral blood, taken on day 0 of AZD1222 vaccination. These receptors all stem from an adult in good health.

This clone occurred a few times. This rearrangement joins TRBV9 to TRBJ1-1; TRBD1 matches at 8 bases. Germline trimming cut 4 bases from V and 1 base from J; bases unmatched to any gene: 3. CDR3 length equals 14 residues. Germline assignment: CDR1 SGDLS and CDR2 YYNGEE. The CDR3 DNA reads as TGTGCCAGCAGCCCCGGGACAGGGAACACTGAAGCTTTCTTT. It specifies CASSPGTGNTEAFF.

The chain employs TRBV4-2 and TRBJ1-1; D might be TRBD1 (6 bases). This CDR3 is built from 15 residues. The ends were cut back, 0 bases at V and 7 bases at J, with 15 bases in the middle. The germline gives CDR1 LGHNA, CDR2 YNFKEQ. CDR3 sequence reads: CASSQDRAGVGEAFF. The CDR3 region has the DNA TGTGCCAGCAGCCAAGATCGGGCAGGGGTGGGTGAAGCTTTCTTT.

This chain connects TRBV19 to TRBJ2-3, with 9 bases that match TRBD2. This CDR3 has 16 residues. Trimming took 3 bases from V and 7 from J; bases not matched to a gene: 11. Germline V lookup: CDR1 LNHDA, CDR2 SQIVND (reference sequence). The CDR3 region is CASSILGASGRHTQYF. The DNA of the CDR3 is TGTGCCAGTAGTATCTTGGGTGCCAGCGGGAGGCATACGCAGTATTTT.

The V and J genes are TRBV5-1 and TRBJ2-3; D uncertain. Trimming pared 0 bases from V and 1 base from J, leaving 9 bases between. This CDR3 comprises 15 residues. The V gene's germline CDR1 is SGHRS and CDR2 YFSETQ. For the CDR3, the DNA is TGCGCCAGCAGCTTGGATGGAGAAGGCACAGATACGCAGTATTTT. It codes for CASSLDGEGTDTQYF.

V usage is TRBV6-4 and J usage is TRBJ1-5; D not certain. This CDR3 region has 14 residues. The V gene's germline CDR1 is MRHNA and CDR2 SNTAGT. With 0 bases removed from V and 7 bases from J, the gap between germline ends came to 10 bases. The CDR3 loop is CASSDSSGGQPQHF. The CDR3 DNA reads as TGTGCCAGCAGTGACTCGTCGGGAGGACAGCCCCAGCATTTT.

The chain combines TRBV7-2 with TRBJ2-3; 10 bases match TRBD1. The V gene end was trimmed by 1 base and the J gene end by 9 bases; junction bases not matched to a gene: 13. The CDR3 extends over 17 amino acids. Germline CDR1 and CDR2: SGHTA and FQGNSA. This CDR3 is CASSLVGQGGSTGTQYF. In DNA form, the CDR3 reads TGTGCCAGCAGCTTAGTTGGACAGGGGGGATCGACCGGGACGCAGTATTTT.

This clone was seen just once. The rearrangement joins TRBV25-1 to TRBJ2-1; D not certain. Looked up from germline, CDR1 is MGHDK and CDR2 is SYGVNS. V was pared by 1 base and J by 3 bases, with 16 bases between. CDR3 length: 17 amino acids. DNA of the CDR3: TGTGCCAGCAGTGAATTAAGTGGGCAGAGGATCTACAATGAGCAGTTCTTC. Translated, it gives CASSELSGQRIYNEQFF.

This chain joins TRBV7-8 and TRBJ1-5; D uncertain. From germline, CDR1 is SGHVS and CDR2 FQNEAQ. The CDR3 spans 16 residues. The V and J ends lost 0 bases and 0 bases respectively, with 9 bases between them. CDR3 amino acids: CASSLADRNSNQPQHF. Here the CDR3 DNA reads TGTGCCAGCAGCTTAGCTGATAGGAATAGCAATCAGCCCCAGCATTTT.

In DNA form, the CDR3 reads TGTGCCAGCAGTTTTAACCCCGTCGGACTGGTTGGAGAGACCCAGTACTTC. This gives the protein CASSFNPVGLVGETQYF. V is TRBV27 and J is TRBJ2-5; D might be TRBD2 (5 bases). The CDR3 contains 17 residues. Per germline, CDR1 MNHEY and CDR2 SMNVEV (reference sequence). Trimming removed 3 bases from V and 4 bases from J, with 21 bases in between.

The rearrangement links TRBV19 to TRBJ2-2; D gene ambiguous. This CDR3 is 12 amino acids long. Germline CDR1 reads LNHDA; CDR2 reads SQIVND (reference sequence). Trimming took off 10 bases at V and 1 base at J, with 7 bases between the two ends. The CDR3 nucleotides are TGTGCCACCGGCCTGAACACCGGGGAGCTGTTTTTT. It codes for CATGLNTGELFF. The variable domain in full, completed from reference TRBV19 and TRBJ2-2, reads DGGITQSPKYLFRKEGQNVTLSCEQNLNHDAMYWYRQDPGQGLRLIYYSQIVNDFQKGDIAEGYSVSREKKESFPLTVTSAQKNPTAFYLCATGLNTGELFFGEGSRLTVL.

The chain combines TRBV11-2 with TRBJ2-2; D unclear. Germline assignment: CDR1 SGHAT and CDR2 FQNNGV. The CDR3 sequence is 16 residues long. Trimming pared 1 base from V and 7 bases from J, leaving 16 bases between. CDR3 sequence: CASSLGALRVNGELFF. The CDR3, as DNA: TGTGCCAGCAGCTTAGGAGCGCTAAGGGTAAACGGGGAGCTGTTTTTT.